This TCR beta chain stems from a study of T cells in Graves' hyperthyroidism and ophthalmopathy. In its sample, this clonotype was seen many times. The CDR3 is 13 amino acids. Trimming shortened V by 4 bases and J by 7 bases, and 15 bases separated the two germline ends. Germline-derived CDR1 and CDR2 are SGHRS and YFSETQ. Patients counted as stable if ophthalmopathy did not develop within 18 months. Each patient was aged 18 to 65 and had newly diagnosed hyperthyroidism of under 2 months' duration. Uncontrolled infection, other autoimmune disease, pregnancy and lactation each barred patients from inclusion. Amplified TCR beta CDR3 regions derived from RNA transcripts. The HTBI primer set drove a first-round RT-PCR of the TCR CDR3. In TCRdb, the multiplex PCR reads were re-called with MiXCR into one record per CDR3 protein. The repertoire holds about 710,000 distinct CDR3 sequences, 16% seen once, with over 7.5% in the top ten.

The chain carries TRBV5-1 and TRBJ2-7; D ambiguous. The material sequenced was blood. This sequence originates from a man in his late teens or twenties with Graves' hyperthyroidism. In DNA, the CDR3 is TGCGCCAGCAGCCCCCCCAGTCCTAAAGAGCAGTACTTC. Translation gives CASSPPSPKEQYF. Looking up the rest from reference TRBV5-1 and TRBJ2-7 gives the full variable domain: KAGVTQTPRYLIKTRGQQVTLSCSPISGHRSVSWYQQTPGQGLQFLFEYFSETQRNKGNFPGRFSGRQFSNSRSEMNVSTLELGDSALYLCASSPPSPKEQYFGPGTRLTVT.